The rows below give T cell receptor beta chains drawn from one sample of a study of blood T cell repertoires in COVID-19. TCRdb's table, derived via immunoSEQ multiplex PCR, lists solely in-frame clones and lacks some. The sample gives about 79,000 clones, roughly 90% of which show up once; around 13% is in the top ten. The sample comprised peripheral blood. Source of these receptors: a man between 65 and 85 years old with active or convalescent COVID-19. Both conserved end residues are part of each CDR3. The D gene is left open where the match is weak. Some rows mark clone size as missing; the rest say once, few, many or name a class of expanded clone.

D gene: -; clone size: -; V gene: TRBV11-1; J gene: TRBJ1-1; CDR3 protein: CASSFEDLNTEAFF; CDR3 DNA: TGTGCCAGCAGCTTCGAGGATTTGAACACTGAAGCTTTCTTT
D gene: TRBD1; clone size: -; V gene: TRBV28; J gene: TRBJ2-2; CDR3 protein: CASSKGQVNTGELFF; CDR3 DNA: TGTGCCAGCAGTAAAGGACAGGTCAACACCGGGGAGCTGTTTTTT
D gene: TRBD1; clone size: -; V gene: TRBV5-6; J gene: TRBJ1-5; CDR3 protein: CASSLGQGTRQPQHF; CDR3 DNA: TGTGCCAGCAGCTTGGGACAGGGAACCAGGCAGCCCCAGCATTTT
D gene: -; clone size: -; V gene: TRBV15; J gene: TRBJ2-5; CDR3 protein: CATSRDRDGTRISQYF; CDR3 DNA: TGTGCCACCAGCAGAGATCGGGACGGGACAAGAATCTCCCAGTACTTC
D gene: TRBD1; clone size: once; V gene: TRBV2; J gene: TRBJ1-2; CDR3 protein: CASSGPAGGYGYTF; CDR3 DNA: TGTGCCAGCAGTGGCCCGGCAGGGGGCTATGGCTACACCTTC
D gene: -; clone size: -; V gene: TRBV7-2; J gene: TRBJ1-2; CDR3 protein: CASSQVGGYGYTF; CDR3 DNA: TGTGCCAGCAGCCAGGTCGGAGGGTATGGCTACACCTTC
D gene: -; clone size: -; V gene: TRBV27; J gene: TRBJ1-1; CDR3 protein: CASSLTQGILMNTEAFF; CDR3 DNA: TGTGCCAGCAGTTTAACCCAGGGGATCTTAATGAACACTGAAGCTTTCTTT
D gene: -; clone size: -; V gene: TRBV7-2; J gene: TRBJ1-3; CDR3 protein: CASSSYGNTIYF; CDR3 DNA: TGTGCCAGCAGCTCCTATGGAAACACCATATATTTT
D gene: -; clone size: -; V gene: TRBV10-3; J gene: TRBJ2-7; CDR3 protein: CAISDPDFSYEQYF; CDR3 DNA: TGTGCCATCAGTGACCCGGACTTTTCGTACGAGCAGTACTTC
D gene: -; clone size: -; V gene: TRBV7-9; J gene: TRBJ1-2; CDR3 protein: CASSILGAYGYTF; CDR3 DNA: TGTGCCAGCAGCATTCTGGGGGCCTATGGCTACACCTTC
D gene: -; clone size: -; V gene: TRBV27; J gene: TRBJ1-2; CDR3 protein: CASSLYSGRRGYTF; CDR3 DNA: TGTGCCAGCAGTTTATATTCGGGTCGGAGGGGCTACACCTTC
D gene: -; clone size: -; V gene: TRBV29-1; J gene: TRBJ2-3; CDR3 protein: CSVDREHTDTQYF; CDR3 DNA: TGCAGCGTTGACAGGGAACACACAGATACGCAGTATTTT
D gene: TRBD2; clone size: -; V gene: TRBV5-1; J gene: TRBJ2-2; CDR3 protein: CASGPLAGANTGELFF; CDR3 DNA: TGCGCCAGCGGCCCACTAGCGGGAGCGAACACCGGGGAGCTGTTTTTT
D gene: -; clone size: -; V gene: TRBV7-3; J gene: TRBJ1-2; CDR3 protein: CASSSGSGYTF; CDR3 DNA: TGTGCCAGCTCGTCGGGTAGTGGCTACACCTTC
D gene: TRBD1; clone size: -; V gene: TRBV19; J gene: TRBJ1-3; CDR3 protein: CASSIQGGYGNTIYF; CDR3 DNA: TGTGCCAGTAGTATCCAAGGGGGCTACGGAAACACCATATATTTT
D gene: -; clone size: -; V gene: TRBV29-1; J gene: TRBJ2-7; CDR3 protein: CSVLDSTYTYEQYF; CDR3 DNA: TGCAGCGTTCTGGACAGTACCTATACCTACGAGCAGTACTTC
D gene: TRBD2; clone size: -; V gene: TRBV19; J gene: TRBJ2-5; CDR3 protein: CASSTATGTSKTQYF; CDR3 DNA: TGTGCCAGTAGTACAGCTACCGGGACTAGCAAGACCCAGTACTTC
D gene: TRBD2; clone size: -; V gene: TRBV11-2; J gene: TRBJ2-1; CDR3 protein: CASSLTWAGVLNEQFF; CDR3 DNA: TGTGCCAGCAGCTTAACATGGGCGGGAGTCCTCAATGAGCAGTTCTTC